A single sample gave rise to the 9 T cell receptor beta chains below, sequenced in a study of cytomegalovirus exposure and HLA in healthy donors. Vbeta (60) and Jbeta (13) primers were used in the PCR. Assay: immunoSEQ multiplex PCR; the TCRdb copy retains only in-frame clones and omits some. The repertoire has under 40,000 clones, roughly four fifths of them found once; the top ten carry approximately 8.5%. Sequencing was done on a sample of PBMCs. Source of these receptors: a woman aged 40 to 49 in good health and CMV-seronegative.

This chain connects TRBV2 to TRBJ2-7; 9 nucleotides align to TRBD1. The CDR3 sequence is 15 residues long. Losses at the gene ends were 3 bases for V and 4 bases for J; bases not matched to a gene: 7. CDR1 and CDR2 (germline): SNHLY, FYNNEI. CDR3 in amino acids: CASSESGTGRYEQYF. The CDR3 DNA reads as TGTGCCAGCAGTGAGTCCGGGACAGGGAGATACGAGCAGTACTTC.

V and J are TRBV25-1 and TRBJ1-4, with 9 positions matching TRBD1. CDR3 size: 14 residues. Trimming removed 3 bases from V and 7 bases from J; junction bases left unmatched: 3. CDR1 MGHDK and CDR2 SYGVNS come from the germline V gene. CDR3 sequence: CASSDKTGGEKLFF. The CDR3 DNA sequence: TGTGCCAGCAGTGATAAGACAGGGGGTGAAAAACTGTTTTTT.

The genes are TRBV6-5 and TRBJ2-1, with 11 positions matching TRBD2. Per germline, CDR1 MNHEY and CDR2 SVGAGI. This CDR3 has 16 residues. The junction had 6 bases not matched to a gene; V was cut back by 0 bases and J by 8 bases. The CDR3 protein is CASSYSVAGGRHEQFF. CDR3 in DNA: TGTGCCAGCAGTTACTCGGTAGCGGGGGGGCGGCATGAGCAGTTCTTC.

The chain carries TRBV6-1 and TRBJ1-6; unclear D gene. The CDR3 loop spans 12 amino acids. V lost 6 bases and J 14 bases, leaving 14 bases between the germline ends. The germline V gene has CDR1 MNHNS and CDR2 SASEGT. Here the CDR3 reads CASSDTGYALHF. The CDR3 nucleotides read TGTGCCAGCAGCGACACTGGGTACGCCCTCCACTTT.

This clone occurred a few times. The rearrangement uses TRBV9 and TRBJ2-3, with 12 bases identical to TRBD1. This CDR3 has 16 amino acids. Germline-derived CDR1 and CDR2 are SGDLS and YYNGEE. V dropped 0 bases and J dropped 6; count of bases not matched to a gene: 5. The CDR3 DNA is TGTGCCAGCAGCGTAGGGCCGGGACAGGGGGCGGATACGCAGTATTTT. The encoded protein is CASSVGPGQGADTQYF. Together with reference TRBV9 and TRBJ2-3, the CDR3 gives the full variable domain: DSGVTQTPKHLITATGQRVTLRCSPRSGDLSVYWYQQSLDQGLQFLIQYYNGEERAKGNILERFSAQQFPDLHSELNLSSLELGDSALYFCASSVGPGQGADTQYFGPGTRLTVL.

The chain joins TRBV5-4 to TRBJ1-4; D remains ambiguous. The CDR3 sequence is 13 residues long. Trimming pared 0 bases from V and 8 bases from J, leaving 8 bases between. The germline V gene has CDR1 SGHNT and CDR2 YYREEE (reference sequence). For the CDR3, the DNA is TGTGCCAGCAGCTTGGAGTCAGAAGAAAAACTGTTTTTT. It is translated as CASSLESEEKLFF.

The chain recombines TRBV7-2 with TRBJ1-5; D call uncertain. This CDR3 region has 14 residues. Trimming left V 2 bases short and J 6 bases short, with 11 bases between. In germline, CDR1 is SGHTA, CDR2 FQGNSA. CDR3 in DNA: TGTGCCAGCAGCTTACTCGGGGAGGGTCAGCCCCAGCATTTT. Amino acid sequence: CASSLLGEGQPQHF.

This sequence joins TRBV7-2 and TRBJ2-3; TRBD2 aligns across 8 bases. V trimming: 1 base; J trimming: 5 bases; junction bases outside the gene matches: 5. The V gene's germline CDR1 is SGHTA and CDR2 FQGNSA. The CDR3 length is 15 residues. This CDR3 reads CASSLVALAGDTQYF. CDR3 bases: TGTGCCAGCAGCTTAGTTGCGCTAGCGGGAGATACGCAGTATTTT.

This chain joins TRBV5-6 and TRBJ2-7; maybe TRBD2 (6 bases). CDR1 SGHDT and CDR2 YYEEEE come from the germline V gene. The V end was cut by 3 bases, the J end by 4 bases, with 20 bases between. The length of the CDR3 is 16 residues. Written as DNA, the CDR3 is TGTGCCAGCAGCTCCGGTGGAGGGTGGTGGGCATACGAGCAGTACTTC. Translation: CASSSGGGWWAYEQYF.